One and the same sample provided the 20 T cell receptor beta chains below, sequenced in a study of T cells in Graves' hyperthyroidism and ophthalmopathy. Using RNA transcripts as the source, TCR beta CDR3 regions were amplified. The study used the HTBI primer set for a first-round RT-PCR of the TCR CDR3. MiXCR, run by TCRdb on the multiplex PCR reads, gives a single entry per CDR3 protein. The data contain approximately 590,000 distinct CDR3 sequences, roughly 46% of them singletons. The sample was peripheral blood or thyroid tissue (not recorded which). The receptors stem from a woman aged 18-29 years with Graves' hyperthyroidism.

V is TRBV14 and J is TRBJ1-5, with 7 bases aligning to TRBD1. The CDR3 is 15 amino acids. Germline V gene lookup returns CDR1 SGHDN and CDR2 FVKESK. Losses at the gene ends were 4 bases for V and 5 bases for J; bases not matched to a gene: 8. The CDR3 reads CASSPGTVGDQPQHF. CDR3 in DNA: TGTGCCAGCAGCCCCGGGACAGTGGGGGATCAGCCCCAGCATTTT.

This CDR3 is CASSLEANEKLFF. As DNA, the CDR3 is TGTGCCAGCAGCTTGGAGGCTAATGAAAAACTGTTTTTT. V and J are TRBV11-3 and TRBJ1-4; D is ambiguous. The CDR3 is made up of 13 amino acids. CDR1 is SGHNT and CDR2 is YENEEA in the germline V gene. V was clipped by 3 bases and J by 3 bases, with 5 bases between them.

In this sample, this clonotype turned up many times. The genes are TRBV24-1 and TRBJ1-5; D is perhaps TRBD1 (5 bases). Looked up from germline, CDR1 is KGHDR and CDR2 is SFDVKD. The V end lost 4 bases, the J end lost 6 bases, and 9 bases lay between the germline ends. The CDR3 covers 13 residues. As DNA, the CDR3 is TGTGCCACCAGTGAGGCGGGGGGTCAGCCCCAGCATTTT. Protein: CATSEAGGQPQHF.

This clonotype was seen a few times. CDR3 nucleotide sequence: TGTGCCAGCAGCCTGGACCAGCGGGAGGATGCCGGGGAGCTGTTTTTT. Its translation: CASSLDQREDAGELFF. The gene calls are TRBV11-2 and TRBJ2-2; the match to TRBD2 covers 9 bases. The CDR3 consists of 16 residues. CDR1 is SGHAT, CDR2 FQNNGV, per germline. With 5 bases clipped from V and 6 bases from J, the junction kept 10 bases outside the gene matches.

This clonotype was found many times. The chain joins TRBV2 to TRBJ1-5; D remains ambiguous. CDR1 SNHLY and CDR2 FYNNEI come from the germline V gene. V lost 5 bases and J lost 6, with 14 bases in between. CDR3 length: 14 residues. CDR3 loop: CASSFTRGSQPQHF. The CDR3 DNA is TGTGCCAGCAGTTTCACACGGGGATCTCAGCCCCAGCATTTT.

This clonotype has a handful of counts. The chain employs TRBV4-3 and TRBJ2-5; 9 bases are shared with TRBD1. Germline CDR1 LGHNA, CDR2 YSLEER. J was trimmed by 3 bases and V by 5 bases; bases with no gene match: 4. The CDR3 length is 14 residues. In DNA, the CDR3 is TGCGCCAGCAGCTACCGGACAGGGGAAGAGACCCAGTACTTC. Its translation is CASSYRTGEETQYF.

The V gene is TRBV11-2, the J gene TRBJ2-2; D is perhaps TRBD1 (6 bases). V lost 3 bases and J lost 5, with 7 bases in between. The CDR3 is 13 residues long. Germline V CDR1 and CDR2: SGHAT, FQNNGV. For the CDR3, the DNA is TGTGCCAGCAGCTTCCAGGGGACCGGGGAGCTGTTTTTT. Translated: CASSFQGTGELFF.

The chain has TRBV14 and TRBJ2-7; the D is unclear. CDR3 length: 12 residues. Germline V CDR1 and CDR2: SGHDN, FVKESK. Deletions cut 2 bases from V and 3 bases from J, with 5 bases between. The CDR3 DNA is TGTGCCAGCAGCCAACTGGTCTACGAGCAGTACTTC. Its protein product is CASSQLVYEQYF.

The chain combines TRBV9 with TRBJ1-1; D uncertain. Germline CDR1 reads SGDLS; CDR2 reads YYNGEE. This CDR3 is built from 17 residues. Trimming removed 7 bases at V and 5 bases at J, with 27 bases between. The CDR3 DNA sequence: TGTGCCAGCTCACCAAAGCTCGGAGGCTGGGCTCCAACTGAAGCTTTCTTT. Protein product: CASSPKLGGWAPTEAFF.

J is TRBJ2-7 and V is TRBV7-8; the D is unclear. In germline, CDR1 is SGHVS, CDR2 FQNEAQ. Trimming pared 2 bases from V and 0 bases from J, leaving 8 bases between. CDR3 length equals 14 residues. CDR3 DNA sequence: TGTGCCAGCAGCTTATCCCCTAGCTCCTACGAGCAGTACTTC. Its translation: CASSLSPSSYEQYF.

The chain uses TRBV7-2 and TRBJ2-5, with D tentatively TRBD2 (6 bases). V was clipped by 5 bases and J by 5 bases, with 21 bases between them. CDR1 is SGHTA and CDR2 is FQGNSA in the germline V gene. The CDR3 loop spans 16 amino acids. The CDR3, as DNA: TGTGCCAGCAGCACCAATCTAGTCGGGAGTGCGGAGACCCAGTACTTC. Translation gives CASSTNLVGSAETQYF.

The chain recombines TRBV11-2 with TRBJ1-5; no clear D gene. The germline V gene encodes CDR1 SGHAT and CDR2 FQNNGV. V lost 6 bases to trimming and J lost 1 base, with 25 bases between them. The CDR3 covers 19 residues. The CDR3 sequence is CASRRGGGQDFASNQPQHF. The CDR3 DNA is TGTGCCAGCAGACGGGGAGGAGGCCAGGATTTTGCCAGCAATCAGCCCCAGCATTTT.

In its sample, this clonotype was seen once. The chain has TRBV3-1 and TRBJ1-1, with D unresolved. The CDR3 totals 13 residues. Looked up from germline, CDR1 is LGHDT and CDR2 is YNNKEL (reference sequence). The ends were cut back, 0 bases at V and 6 bases at J, with 8 bases in the middle. CDR3 residues: CASSQDAVPEAFF. The CDR3 DNA is TGTGCCAGCAGCCAAGATGCCGTCCCTGAAGCTTTCTTT. The full variable domain, completed using reference TRBV3-1 and TRBJ1-1, is DTAVSQTPKYLVTQMGNDKSIKCEQNLGHDTMYWYKQDSKKFLKIMFSYNNKELIINETVPNRFSPKSPDKAHLNLHINSLELGDSAVYFCASSQDAVPEAFFGQGTRLTVV.

This clonotype was observed a single time. The chain is built from TRBV5-1 and TRBJ2-6; TRBD1 matches 9 bases. V dropped 5 bases and J dropped 1; count of bases not matched to a gene: 7. Germline CDR1 reads SGHRS; CDR2 reads YFSETQ. The CDR3 covers 17 residues. CDR3 bases: TGCGCCAGCAGGAATACAGGGGGCGCGTCTGGGGCCAACGTCCTGACTTTC. Translating it yields CASRNTGGASGANVLTF.

The sample holds many counts of this clonotype. The chain carries TRBV29-1 and TRBJ2-7; 9 nucleotides line up with TRBD1. CDR1 and CDR2 (germline): SQVTM, ANQGSEA. V shed 5 bases, J shed 6 bases, and the junction held 5 bases outside the gene matches. The CDR3 extends over 12 amino acids. Written as DNA, the CDR3 is TGCAGCGTTCGGGACAGGGATGGCGAGCAGTACTTC. This codes for CSVRDRDGEQYF.

This clonotype was seen a handful of times. The chain carries TRBV9 and TRBJ1-1; TRBD1 matches at 8 bases. Losses at the gene ends were 4 bases for V and 1 base for J; bases not matched to a gene: 6. The CDR3 runs 15 residues. Germline V CDR1 and CDR2: SGDLS, YYNGEE. The CDR3 DNA reads TGTGCCAGCAGCATACAGGGGGGCCCGAACACTGAAGCTTTCTTT. It encodes CASSIQGGPNTEAFF. Supplemented by reference TRBV9 and TRBJ1-1, the full variable domain reads DSGVTQTPKHLITATGQRVTLRCSPRSGDLSVYWYQQSLDQGLQFLIQYYNGEERAKGNILERFSAQQFPDLHSELNLSSLELGDSALYFCASSIQGGPNTEAFFGQGTRLTVV.

This clonotype was seen only once. The rearrangement joins TRBV7-2 to TRBJ1-2; 7 bases fit TRBD1. Unmatched junction bases numbered 4, after V lost 4 bases and J lost 5 bases. This CDR3 spans 13 amino acids. CDR1 SGHTA and CDR2 FQGNSA come from the germline V gene. CDR3 in amino acids: CASSSRGGYGYTF. The CDR3 DNA reads as TGTGCCAGCAGCTCCAGGGGGGGATATGGCTACACCTTC.

The chain uses TRBV7-9 and TRBJ2-7; TRBD2 matches 12 bases. V gave up 5 bases and J gave up 6 bases; unmatched junction bases: 11. This CDR3 region has 16 residues. Germline loops: CDR1 SEHNR, CDR2 FQNEAQ (reference sequence). CDR3 coding DNA: TGTGCCAGCAGCCCTCTATCGACTAGCGGGAGAGGCGAGCAGTACTTC. Translating it yields CASSPLSTSGRGEQYF. Drawing the rest from reference TRBV7-9 and TRBJ2-7, the complete variable domain is DTGVSQNPRHKITKRGQNVTFRCDPISEHNRLYWYRQTLGQGPEFLTYFQNEAQLEKSRLLSDRFSAERPKGSFSTLEIQRTEQGDSAMYLCASSPLSTSGRGEQYFGPGTRLTVT.

This chain links TRBV29-1 with TRBJ2-7; the match to TRBD2 covers 13 bases. V lost 7 bases, J lost 3 bases, and 6 bases stayed unmatched. Germline V gene sequence: CDR1 SQVTM, CDR2 ANQGSEA. There are 14 residues in the CDR3. This chain's CDR3 is CSALGLAGFYEQYF. The DNA for the CDR3 is TGCAGCGCCCTGGGACTAGCGGGATTCTACGAGCAGTACTTC.

The V and J genes are TRBV20-1 and TRBJ1-5; D not resolved. V gave up 1 base and J gave up 4 bases, with 8 bases separating them. Germline CDR1 is DFQATT and CDR2 is SNEGSKA (reference sequence). The CDR3 totals 13 residues. CDR3 in DNA: TGCAGTGCTAGAGGGCCAGCTAATCAGCCCCAGCATTTT. Residues: CSARGPANQPQHF.